The clone carrying this T cell receptor (beta chain) has more than one count but fewer than ten. The data were taken from a study of T cells in Graves' hyperthyroidism and ophthalmopathy. The source material, RNA transcripts, was used to amplify TCR beta CDR3 regions. During a first-round RT-PCR of the TCR CDR3, the HTBI primer set was used. TCRdb used MiXCR to reprocess the multiplex PCR reads, holding one entry per CDR3 protein. Among 300,000 or so distinct CDR3 sequences, around a sixth were seen once, and the ten largest hold 49%. If no ophthalmopathy progression occurred within 18 months, Graves' hyperthyroidism was stable. Source material for PBMCs was about 10 ml fresh peripheral blood. The CDR3 length is 16 residues. Trimming left V 2 bases short and J 1 base short, with 13 bases between. Germline-derived CDR1 and CDR2 are SNHLY and FYNNEI.

The chain has TRBV2 and TRBJ2-3; D remains unclear. The sequenced sample was blood. The TCR originated in a woman in her fifties or sixties with Graves' hyperthyroidism. The CDR3 DNA reads TGTGCCAGCAGTGAATTTAGGAGCGACGGCACAGATACGCAGTATTTT. Its translation: CASSEFRSDGTDTQYF.